The next 8 T cell receptor beta chains were all read from a single sample in a study of CD8 T cells in ankylosing spondylitis (TCRdb year 2017). The library was generated by 5' RACE. The instrument given in TCRdb is Illumina HiSeq 2500. TCRdb ran its own pipeline on the public reads, namely fastp trimming at Q25 and MiXCR clone calling, and kept in-frame beta chains. Rows with one shared CDR3 protein collapse into an entry with the most common genes and DNA. For this sample there are 350,000 to 400,000 distinct CDR3 sequences; approximately 20% appear just once. The ten largest clones add up to about an eighth of the sample. Sequencing used blood, either unsorted or a sorted T cell fraction (not recorded which). The receptors here all came from a male donor with ankylosing spondylitis or in good health (not recorded which).

This chain joins TRBV11-2 and TRBJ1-1, with D maybe TRBD1 (6 bases). V was trimmed by 4 bases and J by 1 base, leaving 10 bases between them. Germline V lookup: CDR1 SGHAT, CDR2 FQNNGV. CDR3 length: 14 residues. CDR3 DNA sequence: TGTGCCAGCAGCTCCTGGGGGGCGAACACTGAAGCTTTCTTT. Translating gives CASSSWGANTEAFF.

V and J are TRBV3-1 and TRBJ2-3; tentatively, D is TRBD1 (5 bases). V was pared by 6 bases and J by 2 bases, with 24 bases between. CDR3 size: 18 residues. The germline V gene encodes CDR1 LGHDT and CDR2 YNNKEL (reference sequence). For the CDR3, the DNA is TGTGCCAGCAGTTCCAGGGATAGGGCCATTTCCATCACAGATACGCAGTATTTT. Translation: CASSSRDRAISITDTQYF.

The chain recombines TRBV30 with TRBJ2-2; TRBD2 matches at 15 bases. V trimming: 3 bases; J trimming: 5 bases; junction bases outside the gene matches: 4. Germline CDR1 is GTSNPN and CDR2 is SVGIG (reference sequence). CDR3 length: 16 amino acids. The CDR3 DNA reads as TGTGCCTGGAGCGGACTAGCGGGGGGGCAAACCGGGGAGCTGTTTTTT. Protein product: CAWSGLAGGQTGELFF.

V and J are TRBV10-2 and TRBJ2-3; 9 nucleotides align to TRBD2. CDR1 WSHSY and CDR2 SAAADI come from the germline V gene. Trimming at V came to 1 base and at J to 1 base, leaving 3 bases not matched to a gene. The CDR3 contains 16 residues. The CDR3 DNA reads TGCGCCAGCAGTGAGTGGGCTAGCGGGGGCACAGATACGCAGTATTTT. Its protein product is CASSEWASGGTDTQYF.

The CDR3 spells CASSFGLADLYEQYF. CDR3 DNA: TGTGCCAGCAGCTTCGGACTAGCGGACCTCTACGAGCAGTACTTC. The chain employs TRBV5-5 and TRBJ2-7, with 10 bases lining up with TRBD2. From germline, CDR1 is SGHKS and CDR2 YYEKEE (reference sequence). This CDR3 has 15 amino acids. V gave up 2 bases and J gave up 3 bases; unmatched junction bases: 5.

The chain recombines TRBV5-1 with TRBJ2-4; TRBD1 matches 7 bases. There are 18 residues in the CDR3. Germline V gives CDR1 SGHRS, CDR2 YFSETQ. The V gene end was trimmed by 4 bases and the J gene end by 0 bases; junction bases not matched to a gene: 13. The CDR3 DNA is TGCGCCAGCAGCGACCCACCGGGACAGAAACTAGCCAAAAACATTCAGTACTTC. This codes for CASSDPPGQKLAKNIQYF.

This clonotype was counted at least ten times. The chain joins TRBV4-1 to TRBJ2-3; 9 bases fit TRBD1. CDR3 length: 16 amino acids. Germline CDR1 MGHRA, CDR2 YSYEKL. J lost 0 bases, V lost 0 bases, and 1 base had no gene match. This chain's CDR3 is CASSQETGGSTDTQYF. DNA of the CDR3: TGCGCCAGCAGCCAAGAAACAGGGGGCAGCACAGATACGCAGTATTTT.

The chain uses TRBV6-5 and TRBJ1-2; 7 nucleotides agree with TRBD1. CDR1 is MNHEY, CDR2 SVGAGI, per germline. The CDR3 is 15 residues long. The ends lost 8 bases at V and 3 bases at J; junction bases unmatched: 12. The CDR3 here is CASRVSGGSYYGYTF. The CDR3, as DNA: TGTGCCAGCCGAGTTTCAGGGGGGTCTTACTATGGCTACACCTTC.